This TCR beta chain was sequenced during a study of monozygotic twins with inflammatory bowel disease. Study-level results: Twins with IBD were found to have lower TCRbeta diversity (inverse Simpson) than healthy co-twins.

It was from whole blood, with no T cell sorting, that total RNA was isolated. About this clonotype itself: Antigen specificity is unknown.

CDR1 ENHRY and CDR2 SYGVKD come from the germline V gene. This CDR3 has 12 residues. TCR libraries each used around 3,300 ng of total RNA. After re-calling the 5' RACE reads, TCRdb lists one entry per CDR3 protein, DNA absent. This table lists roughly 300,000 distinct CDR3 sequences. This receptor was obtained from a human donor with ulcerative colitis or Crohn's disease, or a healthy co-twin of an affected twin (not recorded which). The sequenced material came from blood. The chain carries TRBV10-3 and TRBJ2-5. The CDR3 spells CAISGVRETQYF.